Listed below are T cell receptor beta chains from one sample, sequenced in a study of T cells in Graves' hyperthyroidism and ophthalmopathy. Via MiXCR, TCRdb re-called the multiplex PCR reads, giving one row per CDR3 protein. Among approximately 430,000 distinct CDR3 sequences listed, more than 15% were seen once. The sample was blood. These receptors came from a woman aged 18-29 years with Graves' hyperthyroidism. CDR3s include the opening cysteine and the closing phenylalanine or tryptophan. Fields, in order: CDR3 DNA, CDR3 protein, J gene, V gene, D gene, clone size, CDR3 length. A D gene is named only where the DNA matches it firmly. Only part of the rows carry a size: once, few, many, or a class if the clone is expanded.

CDR3nt: TGTGCCAGCAACGTGATGGCTTCACCCCTCCACTTT; CDR3aa: CASNVMASPLHF; j_gene: TRBJ1-6; v_gene: TRBV28; d_gene: -; abundance: few; len: 12
CDR3nt: TGTGCCAGCAGCCAAGAATCGCCTCTCCCACTCTATGGCTACACCTTC; CDR3aa: CASSQESPLPLYGYTF; j_gene: TRBJ1-2; v_gene: TRBV3-1; d_gene: -; abundance: many; len: 16
CDR3nt: TGCGCCAGCAGCGTCCGGGACAGCAACACCGGGGAGCTGTTTTTT; CDR3aa: CASSVRDSNTGELFF; j_gene: TRBJ2-2; v_gene: TRBV5-1; d_gene: TRBD1; abundance: few; len: 15
CDR3nt: TGTGCCAGCAGTTTGACTAGCTCCGGGGAGCTGTTTTTT; CDR3aa: CASSLTSSGELFF; j_gene: TRBJ2-2; v_gene: TRBV28; d_gene: TRBD2; abundance: many; len: 13
CDR3nt: TGCGCCAGCAGTGGGGAATTACGGAACCAATACACCGGGGAGCTGTTTTTT; CDR3aa: CASSGELRNQYTGELFF; j_gene: TRBJ2-2; v_gene: TRBV10-2; d_gene: -; abundance: -; len: 17
CDR3nt: TGTGCCATCAGTGATGCAGAAATCAACACCGGGGAGCTGTTTTTT; CDR3aa: CAISDAEINTGELFF; j_gene: TRBJ2-2; v_gene: TRBV10-3; d_gene: -; abundance: -; len: 15
CDR3nt: TGTGCCAGCAGCTTAGGGGGAGGGGCCCCGGACGAGCAGTACTTC; CDR3aa: CASSLGGGAPDEQYF; j_gene: TRBJ2-7; v_gene: TRBV13; d_gene: TRBD2; abundance: many; len: 15
CDR3nt: TGCGGCGTTGGACAGGTTACTAACACTGAAGCTTTCTTT; CDR3aa: CGVGQVTNTEAFF; j_gene: TRBJ1-1; v_gene: TRBV29-1; d_gene: TRBD1; abundance: few; len: 13
CDR3nt: TGCAGTGCCGGAACCGGGACTAGCGGTTACAATGAGCAGTTCTTC; CDR3aa: CSAGTGTSGYNEQFF; j_gene: TRBJ2-1; v_gene: TRBV20-1; d_gene: TRBD2; abundance: few; len: 15
CDR3nt: TGTGCCAGCAGTCCAACTAGCGGGGGAGAAGAGACCCAGTACTTC; CDR3aa: CASSPTSGGEETQYF; j_gene: TRBJ2-5; v_gene: TRBV2; d_gene: TRBD2; abundance: many; len: 15
CDR3nt: TGTGCCAGCAGTCCTTATCTGACCTGGAATTATGGCTACACCTTC; CDR3aa: CASSPYLTWNYGYTF; j_gene: TRBJ1-2; v_gene: TRBV6-1; d_gene: -; abundance: -; len: 15
CDR3nt: TGCAGTGCTAGAGTGCGCAGGACATACGAGCAGTACTTC; CDR3aa: CSARVRRTYEQYF; j_gene: TRBJ2-7; v_gene: TRBV20-1; d_gene: -; abundance: many; len: 13
CDR3nt: TGTGCCAGCAGGGGGGACAGGGCTCACAATGAGCAGTTCTTC; CDR3aa: CASRGDRAHNEQFF; j_gene: TRBJ2-1; v_gene: TRBV27; d_gene: TRBD1; abundance: many; len: 14
CDR3nt: TGTGCCAGCAGCTCCAATGGACTAGCGTCGGAAGATGAGCAGTTCTTC; CDR3aa: CASSSNGLASEDEQFF; j_gene: TRBJ2-1; v_gene: TRBV11-1; d_gene: TRBD2; abundance: many; len: 16
CDR3nt: TGTGCCAGCTCACGGGACAGGGGGAAAACTGAAGCTTTCTTT; CDR3aa: CASSRDRGKTEAFF; j_gene: TRBJ1-1; v_gene: TRBV18; d_gene: TRBD1; abundance: -; len: 14
CDR3nt: TGCAGTGCTAGACGGGGACTAGCGGCCGGCAATGAGCAGTTCTTC; CDR3aa: CSARRGLAAGNEQFF; j_gene: TRBJ2-1; v_gene: TRBV20-1; d_gene: TRBD2; abundance: many; len: 15
CDR3nt: TGCAGTGCAGACCCCAGCGTAGGAGGCGAGCAGTACTTC; CDR3aa: CSADPSVGGEQYF; j_gene: TRBJ2-7; v_gene: TRBV20-1; d_gene: -; abundance: -; len: 13
CDR3nt: TGTGCCAGCAGCGAGCTAGCGGGGGGGCGAGGGGAGCAGTTCTTC; CDR3aa: CASSELAGGRGEQFF; j_gene: TRBJ2-1; v_gene: TRBV12-3/TRBV12-4; d_gene: TRBD2; abundance: few; len: 15
CDR3nt: TGTGCCAGCAGTTTAAACCTAGGAGGGACACCCCTCCACTTT; CDR3aa: CASSLNLGGTPLHF; j_gene: TRBJ1-6; v_gene: TRBV12-3/TRBV12-4; d_gene: -; abundance: many; len: 14
CDR3nt: TGTGCCAGCAGCCAAGATAGGAGGGGGCTCAATCAGCCCCAGCATTTT; CDR3aa: CASSQDRRGLNQPQHF; j_gene: TRBJ1-5; v_gene: TRBV4-2; d_gene: TRBD1; abundance: few; len: 16
CDR3nt: TGTGCCAGCAGCTTCGTGGCCGGGACTGGGGCCAACGTCCTGACTTTC; CDR3aa: CASSFVAGTGANVLTF; j_gene: TRBJ2-6; v_gene: TRBV7-9; d_gene: -; abundance: -; len: 16
CDR3nt: TGTGCCAGCACCGGACTAGCGGGAGGGTGGAACACCGGGGAGCTGTTTTTT; CDR3aa: CASTGLAGGWNTGELFF; j_gene: TRBJ2-2; v_gene: TRBV6-1; d_gene: TRBD2; abundance: many; len: 17
CDR3nt: TGTGCCAGCAGTGGTCCTCCTGACGAGGCGGAGAGCAATCAGCCCCAGCATTTT; CDR3aa: CASSGPPDEAESNQPQHF; j_gene: TRBJ1-5; v_gene: TRBV6-4; d_gene: -; abundance: -; len: 18
CDR3nt: TGTGCCAGCAGTGAGGAGGGGATGGGAAATCAGCCCCAGCATTTT; CDR3aa: CASSEEGMGNQPQHF; j_gene: TRBJ1-5; v_gene: TRBV2; d_gene: -; abundance: many; len: 15
CDR3nt: TGTTTAGCAGGGAGCTCCTACAATGAGCAGTTCTTC; CDR3aa: CLAGSSYNEQFF; j_gene: TRBJ2-1; v_gene: TRBV10-3; d_gene: -; abundance: few; len: 12